These T cell receptor beta chains were read from a single sample in a study of control samples from healthy donors and cancer patients. Clones were sequenced by immunoSEQ multiplex PCR, and TCRdb holds only the in-frame ones, with some missing. The profile shows about 75,000 clones, less than 95% of them singletons. What was sequenced was blood. These receptors were obtained from a woman between 40 and 55 years old in good health. CDR3s include the opening cysteine and the closing phenylalanine or tryptophan. Each record gives: J gene, V gene, clone size, D gene, CDR3 DNA, CDR3 protein. D genes are given only for firm matches. Only part of the rows carry a size: once, few, many, or a class if the clone is expanded.

J gene: TRBJ2-1; V gene: TRBV6-2/TRBV6-3; clone size: NA; D gene: TRBD2; CDR3 DNA: TGTGCCAGCAGTTACGGAGTAGCGGGTGATGAGCAGTTCTTC; CDR3 protein: CASSYGVAGDEQFF
J gene: TRBJ2-6; V gene: TRBV15; clone size: NA; D gene: NA; CDR3 DNA: TGTGCCACCAGCAGGGAAGGGGGCTCTGGGGCCAACGTCCTGACTTTC; CDR3 protein: CATSREGGSGANVLTF
J gene: TRBJ2-7; V gene: TRBV5-6; clone size: NA; D gene: NA; CDR3 DNA: TGTGCCAGCAGCCCAGACAGGAGCCTTTACGAGCAGTACTTC; CDR3 protein: CASSPDRSLYEQYF
J gene: TRBJ1-5; V gene: TRBV6-5; clone size: NA; D gene: TRBD1; CDR3 DNA: TGTGCCAGCAGTTATCGACAGGGGCATCAGCCCCAGCATTTT; CDR3 protein: CASSYRQGHQPQHF
J gene: TRBJ1-5; V gene: TRBV30; clone size: once; D gene: NA; CDR3 DNA: TGTGCCTGGAGTGGGGTATACGGCAATCAGCCCCAGCATTTT; CDR3 protein: CAWSGVYGNQPQHF
J gene: TRBJ1-3; V gene: TRBV9; clone size: NA; D gene: TRBD1; CDR3 DNA: TGTGCCAGCAGCGTCTCGGGACAGCAGAAAAACACCATATATTTT; CDR3 protein: CASSVSGQQKNTIYF
J gene: TRBJ2-7; V gene: TRBV7-2; clone size: NA; D gene: NA; CDR3 DNA: TGTGCCAGCAGCTTAGTAGGACCCTCCTACGAGCAGTACTTC; CDR3 protein: CASSLVGPSYEQYF
J gene: TRBJ2-1; V gene: TRBV6-2/TRBV6-3; clone size: NA; D gene: NA; CDR3 DNA: TGTGCCAGCAGTTACATTCAGGACAATGAGCAGTTCTTC; CDR3 protein: CASSYIQDNEQFF
J gene: TRBJ2-1; V gene: TRBV11-3; clone size: NA; D gene: NA; CDR3 DNA: TGTGCCAGCAGCTTAGGCCAGGGAGAGATGTACAATGAGCAGTTCTTC; CDR3 protein: CASSLGQGEMYNEQFF
J gene: TRBJ2-5; V gene: TRBV5-5; clone size: NA; D gene: TRBD2; CDR3 DNA: TGTGCCAGCAGCTTGGCCAGGGGGACTAGCGGACAGGAATGGGAGACCCAGTACTTC; CDR3 protein: CASSLARGTSGQEWETQYF
J gene: TRBJ2-1; V gene: TRBV5-4; clone size: NA; D gene: NA; CDR3 DNA: TGTGCCAGCAGCTTGGTTCCTGGGGGTCCCAATGAGCAGTTCTTC; CDR3 protein: CASSLVPGGPNEQFF
J gene: TRBJ1-1; V gene: TRBV19; clone size: NA; D gene: NA; CDR3 DNA: TGTGCCAGTAGAAATCGACAGCGGGAAACTGAAGCTTTCTTT; CDR3 protein: CASRNRQRETEAFF
J gene: TRBJ1-1; V gene: TRBV5-5; clone size: NA; D gene: NA; CDR3 DNA: TGTGCCAGCAGCTTGGGACCGCAGCAGGGCACTGAAGCTTTCTTT; CDR3 protein: CASSLGPQQGTEAFF
J gene: TRBJ2-1; V gene: TRBV11-2; clone size: NA; D gene: NA; CDR3 DNA: TGTGCCAGCAGCTTAAGACTAGTGATAGAGAATGAGCAGTTCTTC; CDR3 protein: CASSLRLVIENEQFF
J gene: TRBJ1-4; V gene: TRBV7-9; clone size: NA; D gene: TRBD1; CDR3 DNA: TGTGCCAGCTCTCAGGGGGCAACTAATGAAAAACTGTTTTTT; CDR3 protein: CASSQGATNEKLFF
J gene: TRBJ1-4; V gene: TRBV5-5; clone size: NA; D gene: NA; CDR3 DNA: TGTGCCAGCAGCTTGGCAGGGGTGGGGAATGAAAAACTGTTTTTT; CDR3 protein: CASSLAGVGNEKLFF
J gene: TRBJ1-2; V gene: TRBV19; clone size: NA; D gene: NA; CDR3 DNA: TGTGCCAGTAGTACACGACCGAGAGCTAACTATGGCTACACCTTC; CDR3 protein: CASSTRPRANYGYTF
J gene: TRBJ2-1; V gene: TRBV29-1; clone size: NA; D gene: NA; CDR3 DNA: TGCAGCCATTCGGCACTAGGGGGACCAGATGAGCAGTTCTTC; CDR3 protein: CSHSALGGPDEQFF
J gene: TRBJ2-5; V gene: TRBV3-1/TRBV3-2; clone size: NA; D gene: NA; CDR3 DNA: TGTGCCACCCAGGATTCTACTGGACCCCAAGAGACCCAGTACTTC; CDR3 protein: CATQDSTGPQETQYF
J gene: TRBJ2-1; V gene: TRBV5-6; clone size: NA; D gene: NA; CDR3 DNA: TGTGCCAGCAGCCTCGGGACCACCAATGAGCAGTTCTTC; CDR3 protein: CASSLGTTNEQFF
J gene: TRBJ1-2; V gene: TRBV6-5; clone size: NA; D gene: NA; CDR3 DNA: TGTGCCAGCAGCCGGGGGGGGTACTATGGCTACACCTTC; CDR3 protein: CASSRGGYYGYTF
J gene: TRBJ1-4; V gene: TRBV11-3; clone size: once; D gene: TRBD1; CDR3 DNA: TGTGCCAGCAGCCGAACGACAGGGCCTAATGAAAAACTGTTTTTT; CDR3 protein: CASSRTTGPNEKLFF
J gene: TRBJ1-2; V gene: TRBV4-1; clone size: NA; D gene: NA; CDR3 DNA: TGCGCCAGCAGCCAAGTGGCGACAGATCATTATGGCTACACCTTC; CDR3 protein: CASSQVATDHYGYTF
J gene: TRBJ1-6; V gene: TRBV4-1; clone size: once; D gene: NA; CDR3 DNA: TGCGCCAGCAGCCAAGATATCAGGGTCTATAATTCACCCCTCCACTTT; CDR3 protein: CASSQDIRVYNSPLHF
J gene: TRBJ2-5; V gene: TRBV7-7; clone size: NA; D gene: NA; CDR3 DNA: TGTGCTAGCAGCTTAGGGTCCGGGGGCAGGGAGACCCAGTACTTC; CDR3 protein: CASSLGSGGRETQYF
J gene: TRBJ1-3; V gene: TRBV2; clone size: NA; D gene: NA; CDR3 DNA: TGTGCCAGCAACCGGGACGGTGGAAACACCATATATTTT; CDR3 protein: CASNRDGGNTIYF
J gene: TRBJ1-6; V gene: TRBV28; clone size: NA; D gene: NA; CDR3 DNA: TGTGCCAGCAGTGCTCACAGGGAAGAGTCAATCCCCCTCCACTTT; CDR3 protein: CASSAHREESIPLHF
J gene: TRBJ1-1; V gene: TRBV28; clone size: NA; D gene: NA; CDR3 DNA: TGTGCCAGCATCAGGGGTGAAGCTTTCTTT; CDR3 protein: CASIRGEAFF
J gene: TRBJ2-1; V gene: TRBV27; clone size: few; D gene: NA; CDR3 DNA: TGTGCCAGCAGCCCCGCGACTATTCATGAGCAGTTCTTC; CDR3 protein: CASSPATIHEQFF
J gene: TRBJ1-1; V gene: TRBV6-5; clone size: NA; D gene: NA; CDR3 DNA: TGTGCCAGCAGTTGGGGGGGACATAACACTGAAGCTTTCTTT; CDR3 protein: CASSWGGHNTEAFF
J gene: TRBJ2-7; V gene: TRBV4-2; clone size: NA; D gene: NA; CDR3 DNA: TGTGCCAGCAGCCAAGATGAACTAGGCTACGAGCAGTACTTC; CDR3 protein: CASSQDELGYEQYF
J gene: TRBJ2-6; V gene: TRBV5-4; clone size: NA; D gene: NA; CDR3 DNA: TGTGCCAGCAGCTTCACAGGGACAGGGGCCAACGTCCTGACTTTC; CDR3 protein: CASSFTGTGANVLTF
J gene: TRBJ2-7; V gene: TRBV6-6; clone size: NA; D gene: NA; CDR3 DNA: TGTGCCAGCAGTTATGGGAAGGGCGAGCAGTACTTC; CDR3 protein: CASSYGKGEQYF
J gene: TRBJ1-4; V gene: TRBV25-1; clone size: NA; D gene: NA; CDR3 DNA: TGTGCCAGCAGTGCCCTTGAGACAACTAATGAAAAACTGTTTTTT; CDR3 protein: CASSALETTNEKLFF
J gene: TRBJ2-7; V gene: TRBV21-1; clone size: NA; D gene: NA; CDR3 DNA: TGTGCCAGCAGCAAAGTGGTTCGACCCTCCTACGAGCAGTACTTC; CDR3 protein: CASSKVVRPSYEQYF
J gene: TRBJ2-1; V gene: TRBV3-1/TRBV3-2; clone size: NA; D gene: NA; CDR3 DNA: TGTGCCAGCAGCAAAAGAGGGGGGCCCGGTGAGCAGTTCTTC; CDR3 protein: CASSKRGGPGEQFF
J gene: TRBJ1-2; V gene: TRBV18; clone size: NA; D gene: TRBD1; CDR3 DNA: TGTGCCAGCTCATCCGGGACAGGGGACTATGGCTACACCTTC; CDR3 protein: CASSSGTGDYGYTF
J gene: TRBJ2-1; V gene: TRBV1; clone size: NA; D gene: NA; CDR3 DNA: TGCGCCAGCAGCCAAGAACAGAGCGATGAGCAGTTCTTC; CDR3 protein: CASSQEQSDEQFF
J gene: TRBJ1-2; V gene: TRBV10-3; clone size: NA; D gene: NA; CDR3 DNA: TGTGCCATCAGTGAGCCCGAATCTCGGTCGGAGAGTAATGGCTACACCTTC; CDR3 protein: CAISEPESRSESNGYTF
J gene: TRBJ2-4; V gene: TRBV20-1; clone size: NA; D gene: NA; CDR3 DNA: TGCAGTGCTCTAAGGAACATTCAGTACTTC; CDR3 protein: CSALRNIQYF
J gene: TRBJ1-2; V gene: TRBV3-1/TRBV3-2; clone size: NA; D gene: NA; CDR3 DNA: TGTGCCAGCAGCCAATCGGGGGCAGACTATGGCTACACCTTC; CDR3 protein: CASSQSGADYGYTF
J gene: TRBJ1-2; V gene: TRBV13; clone size: NA; D gene: NA; CDR3 DNA: TGTGCCAGCACCGCCATTATGCCCTCGGAGGGGGATGACGGCTACACCTTC; CDR3 protein: CASTAIMPSEGDDGYTF
J gene: TRBJ1-2; V gene: TRBV7-2; clone size: NA; D gene: NA; CDR3 DNA: TGTGCCAGCAGCTCAAAGGGCACGAATTATGGCTACACCTTC; CDR3 protein: CASSSKGTNYGYTF
J gene: TRBJ2-6; V gene: TRBV6-2/TRBV6-3; clone size: NA; D gene: TRBD1; CDR3 DNA: TGTGCCAGCAGTTACTCGAGCAGGGGGCAAGGGGCCAACGTCCTGACTTTC; CDR3 protein: CASSYSSRGQGANVLTF
J gene: TRBJ2-4; V gene: TRBV11-2; clone size: NA; D gene: NA; CDR3 DNA: TGTGCCAGCAGCTCCACGGTGGGGGCCAAAAACATTCAGTACTTC; CDR3 protein: CASSSTVGAKNIQYF
J gene: TRBJ1-5; V gene: TRBV6-6; clone size: NA; D gene: NA; CDR3 DNA: TGTGCCAGCATCCCAACCAGGGACGAGCAGCCCCAGCATTTT; CDR3 protein: CASIPTRDEQPQHF
J gene: TRBJ2-1; V gene: TRBV19; clone size: NA; D gene: NA; CDR3 DNA: TGTGCCAGTATGGGAAACAATGAGCAGTTCTTC; CDR3 protein: CASMGNNEQFF
J gene: TRBJ2-3; V gene: TRBV10-3; clone size: once; D gene: NA; CDR3 DNA: TGTGCCATCCTACAGAGCCCCGCAGATACGCAGTATTTT; CDR3 protein: CAILQSPADTQYF
J gene: TRBJ1-5; V gene: TRBV27; clone size: once; D gene: NA; CDR3 DNA: TGTGCCAGCAGTTTGACAGAATTCAATCAGCCCCAGCATTTT; CDR3 protein: CASSLTEFNQPQHF
J gene: TRBJ2-3; V gene: TRBV2; clone size: NA; D gene: NA; CDR3 DNA: TGTGCCACCCAAAGGGGACGATCCACAGATACGCAGTATTTT; CDR3 protein: CATQRGRSTDTQYF
J gene: TRBJ2-7; V gene: TRBV9; clone size: NA; D gene: NA; CDR3 DNA: TGTGCCAGCAGCCCACAATCAGGGAAGGAGCAGTACTTC; CDR3 protein: CASSPQSGKEQYF
J gene: TRBJ2-5; V gene: TRBV5-1; clone size: NA; D gene: NA; CDR3 DNA: TGCGCCAGCAGCTTGGGGGCAGGGCAGGAGACCCAGTACTTC; CDR3 protein: CASSLGAGQETQYF
J gene: TRBJ2-3; V gene: TRBV6-4; clone size: NA; D gene: NA; CDR3 DNA: TGTGCCAGCAGTGCCGTACGAGGGGGAGGGCATTCAGATACGCAGTATTTT; CDR3 protein: CASSAVRGGGHSDTQYF